Following are 32 T cell receptor beta chains from one sample sequenced in a study of blood T cell repertoires in COVID-19. Profiling relied on immunoSEQ multiplex PCR, and the TCRdb table lists in-frame clones only, not all of them. The sample has about 130,000 clones; 65% to 90% are singletons. The source material was peripheral blood. The receptors were gathered from a woman aged 55-70 years with active or convalescent COVID-19.

The chain has TRBV7-2 and TRBJ2-5; 7 bases agree with TRBD1. The J segment lost 4 bases and the V segment lost 4 bases, leaving 6 bases of the junction unmatched. Germline V gene sequence: CDR1 SGHTA, CDR2 FQGNSA. This CDR3 is built from 14 residues. CDR3 loop: CASSSTGDRETQYF. The DNA for the CDR3 is TGTGCCAGCAGCTCCACAGGGGATCGAGAGACCCAGTACTTC. The entire variable domain, with the rest obtained from reference TRBV7-2 and TRBJ2-5, is as follows: GAGVSQSPSNKVTEKGKDVELRCDPISGHTALYWYRQSLGQGLEFLIYFQGNSAPDKSGLPSDRFSAERTGGSVSTLTIQRTQQEDSAVYLCASSSTGDRETQYFGPGTRLLVL.

The chain recombines TRBV21-1 with TRBJ1-1; the D segment call TRBD1 is taken from the table without a DNA check. TRBV21-1 represents a pseudogene. This CDR3 is built from 14 residues. The CDR3 sequence: CASGWDREDTEAFF. In nucleotides, the CDR3 is TGTGCCAGCGGCTGGGACAGGGAGGACACTGAAGCTTTCTTT.

The V call is TRBV7-2, the J call TRBJ1-1; 9 nucleotides align to TRBD1. The CDR3 loop spans 14 amino acids. Germline-derived CDR1 and CDR2 are SGHTA and FQGNSA. The V segment lost 5 bases and the J segment 0 bases; nucleotides outside the gene matches: 1. The CDR3 here is CASSRDRVNTEAFF. The CDR3 region has the DNA TGTGCCAGCAGCCGGGACAGGGTGAACACTGAAGCTTTCTTT.

V gene TRBV27 combines with J gene TRBJ1-5; maybe TRBD1 (6 bases). V was trimmed by 5 bases and J by 4 bases, leaving 18 bases between them. The CDR3 consists of 16 residues. In germline, CDR1 is MNHEY, CDR2 SMNVEV (reference sequence). The CDR3 loop reads CASSPLGPRGNQPQHF. CDR3 DNA sequence: TGTGCCAGCAGTCCCTTGGGTCCTAGGGGGAATCAGCCCCAGCATTTT.

This clone was seen a single time. In DNA form, the CDR3 reads TGTGCCAGCAGTTTATGGGACAGGGAAACCTATGGCTACACCTTC. This encodes CASSLWDRETYGYTF. The chain joins TRBV28 to TRBJ1-2, with TRBD1 matching 8 bases. Trimming at V came to 0 bases and at J to 4 bases, leaving 4 bases not matched to a gene. The germline CDR1 and CDR2 sequences are MDHEN and SYDVKM. This CDR3 is built from 15 residues.

The rearrangement uses TRBV9 and TRBJ2-3; D is perhaps TRBD2 (6 bases). This CDR3 is 15 amino acids long. Between the trimmed V and J ends, which lost 4 bases and 2 bases, there was a span of 14 bases. Germline loops: CDR1 SGDLS, CDR2 YYNGEE. The CDR3 DNA sequence: TGTGCCAGCAGCCCCGGCGGGGCTCTCACAGATACGCAGTATTTT. Translated, it gives CASSPGGALTDTQYF.

This chain links TRBV9 with TRBJ1-1; perhaps TRBD1 as D (6 bases). With 3 bases removed from V and 2 bases from J, the gap between germline ends came to 17 bases. CDR1 is SGDLS, CDR2 YYNGEE, per germline. The CDR3 spans 16 residues. The CDR3 protein is CASSDGNREANTEAFF. In nucleotides, the CDR3 is TGTGCCAGCAGCGACGGGAACAGGGAAGCAAACACTGAAGCTTTCTTT.

The rearrangement uses TRBV5-1 and TRBJ2-7; D is undetermined. V lost 0 bases, J lost 7 bases, and 5 bases lay in between. CDR1 is SGHRS and CDR2 is YFSETQ in the germline V gene. This CDR3 spans 11 amino acids. The DNA of the CDR3 is TGCGCCAGCAGCTTGGACGAGGAGCAGTACGTC. Its protein is CASSLDEEQYV.

This clone occurred a few times. V usage is TRBV7-2 and J usage is TRBJ2-1, with D possibly matching TRBD2 (6 bases). Per the germline V gene, CDR1 is SGHTA and CDR2 is FQGNSA. The CDR3 is 16 amino acids. Trimming pared 5 bases from V and 0 bases from J, leaving 14 bases between. CDR3 nucleotide sequence: TGTGCCAGCAGCGTCTTTGGGACTCTCTCCTACAATGAGCAGTTCTTC. Its protein product is CASSVFGTLSYNEQFF. The entire variable domain, with the rest obtained from reference TRBV7-2 and TRBJ2-1, is as follows: GAGVSQSPSNKVTEKGKDVELRCDPISGHTALYWYRQSLGQGLEFLIYFQGNSAPDKSGLPSDRFSAERTGGSVSTLTIQRTQQEDSAVYLCASSVFGTLSYNEQFFGPGTRLTVL.

The gene calls are TRBV5-4 and TRBJ1-1, with 7 bases matching TRBD1. This CDR3 region has 13 residues. CDR1 SGHNT and CDR2 YYREEE come from the germline V gene (reference sequence). The V gene end was trimmed by 2 bases and the J gene end by 7 bases; junction bases not matched to a gene: 5. This chain's CDR3 is CASSFGQGVEAFF. For the CDR3, the DNA is TGTGCCAGCAGCTTCGGGCAGGGGGTTGAAGCTTTCTTT.

The chain carries TRBV27 and TRBJ2-1, with TRBD2 matching over 8 bases. Germline CDR1 MNHEY, CDR2 SMNVEV (reference sequence). The CDR3 runs 14 residues. V was pared by 5 bases and J by 1 base, with 1 base of the junction left unmatched. The CDR3: CASSGGRSYNEQFF. In nucleotides, the CDR3 is TGTGCCAGCAGTGGCGGGAGGTCCTACAATGAGCAGTTCTTC.

For the CDR3, the DNA is TGTGCCTGGAGTTTAGGACAGTTGGAGCCCCAGCATTTT. This encodes CAWSLGQLEPQHF. The V gene is TRBV30, the J gene TRBJ1-5; possible D gene TRBD1, 6 bases. CDR1 and CDR2 (germline): GTSNPN, SVGIG (reference sequence). The V and J ends lost 2 bases and 8 bases respectively, with 13 bases between them. The CDR3 is made up of 13 amino acids.

Only a few counts were recorded for this clone. Here the CDR3 DNA reads TGCGCCAGCAGCTTGGAGGAGGGGGCAAAGAACACTGAAGCTTTCTTT. Amino acid sequence: CASSLEEGAKNTEAFF. This chain links TRBV5-1 with TRBJ1-1, with 7 bases that match TRBD1. With V trimmed by 0 bases and J by 1 base, 6 bases remained unmatched. CDR3 length: 16 residues. The germline V gene encodes CDR1 SGHRS and CDR2 YFSETQ.

The V gene is TRBV29-1, the J gene TRBJ2-5; possibly TRBD2 for D (7 bases). This CDR3 spans 13 amino acids. Germline CDR1 is SQVTM and CDR2 is ANQGSEA. Trimming left V 6 bases short and J 2 bases short, with 13 bases between. The CDR3 DNA reads TGCAGCGTACGCAGGGGAGGGCAAGAGACCCAGTACTTC. Its translation is CSVRRGGQETQYF.

This chain links TRBV7-9 with TRBJ1-4; 8 nucleotides align to TRBD1. Unmatched junction bases numbered 5, after V lost 1 base and J lost 7 bases. The CDR3 is 15 amino acids. From germline, CDR1 is SEHNR and CDR2 FQNEAQ (reference sequence). DNA for the CDR3: TGTGCCAGCAGCTTAGGGCCAGGGGGCGGTGAAAAACTGTTTTTT. This codes for CASSLGPGGGEKLFF.

The chain is built from TRBV2 and TRBJ1-6; weak D call: TRBD1 (5 bases). With 6 bases removed from V and 9 bases from J, the gap between germline ends came to 15 bases. The CDR3 loop spans 14 amino acids. The germline CDR1 and CDR2 sequences are SNHLY and FYNNEI. The CDR3 bases are TGTGCCAGCAGGGCCGGGACGGGAGGTTCACCCCTCCACTTT. Its protein is CASRAGTGGSPLHF.

The V and J genes are TRBV24-1 and TRBJ1-2; D is possibly TRBD1 (5 bases). CDR3 length equals 13 residues. Germline CDR1 and CDR2: KGHDR and SFDVKD. V was trimmed by 5 bases and J by 8 bases, leaving 14 bases between them. The CDR3 coding sequence is TGTGCCACCAGTGCCAGGGCCTTCGAGGGCTACACCTTC. It is translated as CATSARAFEGYTF.

This chain joins TRBV27 and TRBJ2-2; 7 bases agree with TRBD2. The V gene's germline CDR1 is MNHEY and CDR2 SMNVEV (reference sequence). Trimming at V came to 6 bases and at J to 7 bases, leaving 14 bases not matched to a gene. The CDR3 length is 16 residues. DNA for the CDR3: TGTGCCAGCAGCCAACGAACAGGTCCGGGAGGCGGGGAGCTGTTTTTT. It translates to CASSQRTGPGGGELFF.

V is TRBV19 and J is TRBJ1-1; 9 bases are a match to TRBD1. Germline trimming cut 5 bases from V and 5 bases from J; bases unmatched to any gene: 9. This CDR3 is 15 amino acids long. CDR1 and CDR2 (germline): LNHDA, SQIVND (reference sequence). As DNA, the CDR3 is TGTGCCAGTAGTCCAATTAGACAGGGGGGGACTGAAGCTTTCTTT. It encodes CASSPIRQGGTEAFF. Full variable domain (missing parts from reference TRBV19 and TRBJ1-1): DGGITQSPKYLFRKEGQNVTLSCEQNLNHDAMYWYRQDPGQGLRLIYYSQIVNDFQKGDIAEGYSVSREKKESFPLTVTSAQKNPTAFYLCASSPIRQGGTEAFFGQGTRLTVV.

This chain links TRBV5-6 with TRBJ2-5, with D perhaps matching TRBD2 (5 bases). Germline V lookup: CDR1 SGHDT, CDR2 YYEEEE. The CDR3 consists of 15 residues. Trimming shortened V by 4 bases and J by 0 bases, and 13 bases separated the two germline ends. CDR3 amino acids: CASSTRTAYQETQYF. In nucleotides, the CDR3 is TGTGCCAGCAGCACACGGACTGCGTACCAAGAGACCCAGTACTTC. Full variable domain (outside the CDR3, taken from reference TRBV5-6 and TRBJ2-5): DAGVTQSPTHLIKTRGQQVTLRCSPKSGHDTVSWYQQALGQGPQFIFQYYEEEERQRGNFPDRFSGHQFPNYSSELNVNALLLGDSALYLCASSTRTAYQETQYFGPGTRLLVL.

The V gene is TRBV29-1, the J gene TRBJ1-2; D unresolved. V lost 8 bases and J lost 8, with 18 bases in between. CDR3 length: 12 amino acids. Germline CDR1 reads SQVTM; CDR2 reads ANQGSEA. The DNA of the CDR3 is TGCAGCTTTCTTGAGGACGGAGGGGGCTACACCTTC. This sequence encodes CSFLEDGGGYTF.

This chain connects TRBV2 to TRBJ2-4; perhaps TRBD1 as D (5 bases). This CDR3 has 15 amino acids. Trimming shortened V by 2 bases and J by 7 bases, and 15 bases separated the two germline ends. CDR1 SNHLY and CDR2 FYNNEI come from the germline V gene. The CDR3 coding sequence is TGTGCCAGCAGTGAAAGTGGGGCAGGGAAGAACATTCAGTACTTC. Protein sequence: CASSESGAGKNIQYF. Based on the CDR3 plus reference TRBV2 and TRBJ2-4, the full variable domain is EPEVTQTPSHQVTQMGQEVILRCVPISNHLYFYWYRQILGQKVEFLVSFYNNEISEKSEIFDDQFSVERPDGSNFTLKIRSTKLEDSAMYFCASSESGAGKNIQYFGAGTRLSVL.

The chain uses TRBV3-1 (or the pseudogene TRBV3-2) and TRBJ2-7; 13 bases agree with TRBD2. CDR1 LGHDT and CDR2 YNNKEL come from the germline V gene (reference sequence). The CDR3 runs to 19 residues. Unmatched junction bases numbered 16, after V lost 3 bases and J lost 5 bases. This chain's CDR3 is CASSQPVRLAGGRAHEQYF. For the CDR3, the DNA is TGTGCCAGCAGCCAGCCAGTTCGACTAGCGGGAGGAAGGGCGCACGAGCAGTACTTC.

The rearrangement joins TRBV28 to TRBJ1-2, with 10 bases fitting TRBD1. Germline CDR1 MDHEN, CDR2 SYDVKM. Trimming took 2 bases from V and 2 from J; bases not matched to a gene: 14. There are 19 residues in the CDR3. The CDR3 is CASSLPDRGRLLPNYGYTF. The CDR3 region has the DNA TGTGCCAGCAGTTTACCTGACAGGGGGCGCCTCCTCCCCAACTATGGCTACACCTTC.

This sequence joins TRBV27 and TRBJ2-7; 7 bases align to TRBD2. The germline V gene has CDR1 MNHEY and CDR2 SMNVEV (reference sequence). V trimming: 5 bases; J trimming: 2 bases; junction bases outside the gene matches: 12. This CDR3 has 16 amino acids. The CDR3 region has the DNA TGTGCCAGCAGTAAGGGGACCGGGGGGAGCGCCTACGAGCAGTACGTC. Residues: CASSKGTGGSAYEQYV.

The rearrangement joins TRBV4-3 to TRBJ1-2, with TRBD1 matching 7 bases. This CDR3 region has 13 residues. Germline V gene sequence: CDR1 LGHNA, CDR2 YSLEER. Trimming at V came to 3 bases and at J to 7 bases, leaving 5 bases not matched to a gene. The CDR3 bases are TGCGCCAGCAGCCAGGACCGGGACAGTGGCTACACCTTC. It yields the protein CASSQDRDSGYTF.

V usage is TRBV10-1 and J usage is TRBJ2-1; 8 bases align to TRBD1. Germline CDR1 and CDR2: WNHNN and SYGVQD (reference sequence). The CDR3 is 12 amino acids. After removal of 4 bases from V and 12 bases from J, the junction contained 5 bases not matched to a gene. The CDR3 DNA is TGCGCCAGCAGTGCTACCGGGACAGGGCAGTTCTTC. Protein: CASSATGTGQFF.

The chain joins TRBV4-2 to TRBJ2-3, with D perhaps TRBD2 (5 bases). This CDR3 region has 14 residues. The V end lost 5 bases, the J end lost 5 bases, and 14 bases lay between the germline ends. Germline CDR1 reads LGHNA; CDR2 reads YNFKEQ. CDR3 sequence: CASSTWTAEDTQYF. Written as DNA, the CDR3 is TGTGCCAGCAGCACCTGGACTGCTGAAGATACGCAGTATTTT.

The V gene is TRBV7-2, the J gene TRBJ2-7; D may be TRBD2 (5 bases). CDR1 is SGHTA, CDR2 FQGNSA, per germline. Trimming shortened V by 1 base and J by 9 bases, and 13 bases separated the two germline ends. The CDR3 spans 13 residues. CDR3 region: CASSLGGFGGQYF. In DNA form, the CDR3 reads TGTGCCAGCAGCTTAGGAGGGTTCGGTGGGCAGTACTTC.

The chain recombines TRBV28 with TRBJ2-3, with 7 nucleotides matching TRBD2. Germline V gives CDR1 MDHEN, CDR2 SYDVKM. Trimming at V came to 6 bases and at J to 6 bases, leaving 9 bases not matched to a gene. The CDR3 length is 14 residues. In DNA form, the CDR3 reads TGTGCCAGCAGCCCGACTAGCCATGCGGATACGCAGTATTTT. The encoded protein is CASSPTSHADTQYF.

In DNA form, the CDR3 reads TGTGCCAGCAGCAAACGGACAGGTTCGTATCAGCCCCAGCATTTT. Amino acid sequence: CASSKRTGSYQPQHF. The chain employs TRBV13 and TRBJ1-5, with 7 bases identical to TRBD1. The CDR3 has 15 amino acids. Trimming cost V 5 bases and J 5 bases; bases outside gene matches: 9. Germline CDR1 is PRHDT and CDR2 is FYEKMQ (reference sequence). The variable domain in full, with the rest retrieved from reference TRBV13 and TRBJ1-5, is AAGVIQSPRHLIKEKRETATLKCYPIPRHDTVYWYQQGPGQDPQFLISFYEKMQSDKGSIPDRFSAQQFSDYHSELNMSSLELGDSALYFCASSKRTGSYQPQHFGDGTRLSIL.

The chain has TRBV5-1 and TRBJ2-2; 8 bases agree with TRBD2. V lost 1 base and J lost 4; bases outside the gene matches: 9. The CDR3 sequence is 17 residues long. CDR1 and CDR2 from the germline V gene are SGHRS and YFSETQ. CDR3 sequence: CASSLLSLRGATGELFF. CDR3 bases: TGCGCCAGCAGCTTGTTATCCTTGCGGGGGGCCACCGGGGAGCTGTTTTTT.